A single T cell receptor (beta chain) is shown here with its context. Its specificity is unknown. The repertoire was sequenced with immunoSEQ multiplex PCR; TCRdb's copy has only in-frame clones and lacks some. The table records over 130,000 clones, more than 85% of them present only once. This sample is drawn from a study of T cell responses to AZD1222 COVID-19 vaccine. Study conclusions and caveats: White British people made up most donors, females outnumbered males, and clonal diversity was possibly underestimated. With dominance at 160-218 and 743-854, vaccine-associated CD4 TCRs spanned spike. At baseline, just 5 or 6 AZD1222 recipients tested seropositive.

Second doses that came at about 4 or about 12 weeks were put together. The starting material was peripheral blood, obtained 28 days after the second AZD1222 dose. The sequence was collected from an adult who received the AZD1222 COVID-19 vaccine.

The chain's CDR3 is CASNKLDYEQYF. CDR3 DNA: TGTGCCAGCAACAAACTCGACTACGAGCAGTACTTC. The chain uses TRBV2 and TRBJ2-7; D is undetermined. This CDR3 has 12 amino acids. The germline V gene encodes CDR1 SNHLY and CDR2 FYNNEI. Trimming pared 7 bases from V and 3 bases from J, leaving 10 bases between.